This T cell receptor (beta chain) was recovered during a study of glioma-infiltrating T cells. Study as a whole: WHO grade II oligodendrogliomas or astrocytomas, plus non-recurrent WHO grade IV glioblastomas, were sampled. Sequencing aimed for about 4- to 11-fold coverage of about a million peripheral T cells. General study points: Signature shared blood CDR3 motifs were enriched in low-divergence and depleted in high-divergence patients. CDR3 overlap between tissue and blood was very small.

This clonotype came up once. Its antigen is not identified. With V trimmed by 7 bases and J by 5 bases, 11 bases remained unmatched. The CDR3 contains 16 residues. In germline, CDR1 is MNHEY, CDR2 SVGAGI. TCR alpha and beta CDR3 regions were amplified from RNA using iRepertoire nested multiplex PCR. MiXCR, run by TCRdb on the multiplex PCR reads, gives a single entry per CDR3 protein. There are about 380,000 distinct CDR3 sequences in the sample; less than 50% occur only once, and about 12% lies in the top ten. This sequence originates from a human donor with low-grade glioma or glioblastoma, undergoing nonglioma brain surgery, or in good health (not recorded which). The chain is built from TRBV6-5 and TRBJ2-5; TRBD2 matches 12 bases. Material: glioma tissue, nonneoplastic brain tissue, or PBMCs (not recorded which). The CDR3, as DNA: TGTGCCAGCATTCCAACGACTAGCGGGAGCAGGGAGACCCAGTACTTC. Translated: CASIPTTSGSRETQYF.